A single sample is the source of the 29 T cell receptor beta chains below, sequenced in a study of early T cells in non-severe SARS-CoV-2 infection. One entry per CDR3 protein results from TCRdb running MiXCR on the 5' RACE reads. The sample includes tens of thousands of distinct CDR3 sequences, about 4.7% of them seen just once. The sample consisted of whole blood. The receptor source for this set is an adult who was a healthcare worker with PCR-confirmed SARS-CoV-2 infection or an uninfected control (not recorded which).

This clonotype was counted ten times or more. V usage is TRBV30 and J usage is TRBJ1-6, with D possibly TRBD1 on 5 matching bases. The V end lost 3 bases, the J end lost 9 bases, and 12 bases lay between the germline ends. In germline, CDR1 is GTSNPN, CDR2 SVGIG (reference sequence). This CDR3 region has 13 residues. The CDR3 protein is CAWRGGGSSPLHF. The CDR3, as DNA: TGTGCCTGGAGGGGGGGAGGTAGTTCACCCCTCCACTTT.

The V call is TRBV7-3, the J call TRBJ2-4; tentatively, D is TRBD2 (6 bases). The germline V gene has CDR1 SGHTA and CDR2 FQGTGA. Deletions cut 5 bases from V and 2 bases from J, with 19 bases between. The CDR3 loop spans 17 amino acids. The CDR3 bases are TGTGCCAGCAGCCCGACTCCAGGGAGGCAGACCAAAAACATTCAGTACTTC. It is translated as CASSPTPGRQTKNIQYF.

This clonotype was counted between two and nine times. J is TRBJ2-5 and V is TRBV12-3 or TRBV12-4, with 8 bases identical to TRBD2. V was pared by 6 bases and J by 5 bases, with 5 bases of the junction left unmatched. There are 13 residues in the CDR3. The CDR3 loop is CASSPVAGETQYF. The CDR3 bases are TGTGCCAGCAGCCCGGTAGCGGGGGAGACCCAGTACTTC.

This clonotype occurred many times. The rearrangement links TRBV27 to TRBJ2-7; possibly TRBD1 or TRBD2 for D (5 bases each). The CDR3 contains 14 residues. Germline assignment: CDR1 MNHEY and CDR2 SMNVEV (reference sequence). V was cut by 3 bases and J by 2 bases, with 11 bases left in between. The DNA of the CDR3 is TGTGCCAGCAGTTTTTCCCGGGGCGCCTACGAGCAGTACTTC. Protein sequence: CASSFSRGAYEQYF.

This clonotype has ten or more counts. V gene TRBV12-3 or TRBV12-4 combines with J gene TRBJ1-4; no reliable D call. Trimming shortened V by 1 base and J by 0 bases, and 3 bases separated the two germline ends. The CDR3 length is 14 residues. In nucleotides, the CDR3 is TGTGCCAGCAGTTTAGAAGCAACTAATGAAAAACTGTTTTTT. Residues: CASSLEATNEKLFF.

This clonotype was seen at least ten times. V and J are TRBV19 and TRBJ2-2; D is possibly TRBD2 (5 bases). The CDR3 length is 15 residues. Germline-derived CDR1 and CDR2 are LNHDA and SQIVND (reference sequence). V was trimmed by 9 bases and J by 0 bases, leaving 14 bases between them. The CDR3 DNA reads TGTGCCAGGGGAGAGACACCCGCGAACACCGGGGAGCTGTTTTTT. Protein: CARGETPANTGELFF.

This clonotype was counted many times. This chain connects TRBV7-6 to TRBJ2-3; 7 bases fit TRBD2. The trim removed 0 bases at V and 3 bases at J, leaving 3 bases unmatched. This CDR3 region has 15 residues. The germline gives CDR1 SGHVS, CDR2 FNYEAQ. The CDR3 DNA reads TGTGCCAGCAGCTTAGCGACTAGCCGGACAGATACGCAGTATTTT. Its translation is CASSLATSRTDTQYF.

This clonotype was detected ten times or more. CDR3 in DNA: TGTGCCAGCAGTTTGGGGCGAGAGACCCAGTACTTC. Translating it yields CASSLGRETQYF. V and J are TRBV12-3 or TRBV12-4 and TRBJ2-5; tentative D call: TRBD1 (5 bases). The CDR3 loop spans 12 amino acids. The germline V and J ends were trimmed by 3 bases and 4 bases, with 6 bases remaining between them.

The CDR3 region has the DNA TGTGCCAGCGGGGATTCTAGCACAGATACGCAGTATTTT. Protein sequence: CASGDSSTDTQYF. The rearrangement links TRBV6-2 or TRBV6-3 to TRBJ2-3; D is uncertain. V dropped 8 bases and J dropped 0 bases, with 9 bases sitting between them. The V gene's germline CDR1 is MNHEY and CDR2 SVGEGT. This CDR3 spans 13 amino acids.

This clonotype was seen many times. The chain recombines TRBV12-3 or TRBV12-4 with TRBJ2-1, with 10 bases identical to TRBD1. This CDR3 has 15 amino acids. After removal of 6 bases from V and 8 bases from J, the junction contained 10 bases not matched to a gene. CDR3 sequence reads: CASRYSGTGEDEQFF. Here the CDR3 DNA reads TGTGCCAGCAGGTACTCCGGGACAGGGGAGGATGAGCAGTTCTTC.

This clonotype showed up many times. The chain joins TRBV20-1 to TRBJ1-1; perhaps TRBD1 as D (6 bases). CDR1 and CDR2 (germline): DFQATT, SNEGSKA (reference sequence). The germline V and J ends were trimmed by 4 bases and 5 bases, with 11 bases remaining between them. This CDR3 is 12 amino acids long. The CDR3 bases are TGCAGTGCTAAACAGGGTAGGACTGAAGCTTTCTTT. Translated: CSAKQGRTEAFF.

This clonotype was counted many times. The rearrangement links TRBV18 to TRBJ2-2, with unresolved D. Germline V gene data show CDR1 as KGHSH and CDR2 as LQKENI. Deletions cut 10 bases from V and 2 bases from J, with 11 bases between. This CDR3 is built from 13 residues. In DNA, the CDR3 is TGTGCCAAGTACCCCTTTAACACCGGGGAGCTGTTTTTT. The encoded protein is CAKYPFNTGELFF.

This clonotype showed up many times. J is TRBJ1-2 and V is TRBV29-1; tentatively, D is TRBD1 (6 bases). Trimming stripped 2 bases from V and 7 bases from J, with 17 bases between. There are 14 residues in the CDR3. CDR1 SQVTM and CDR2 ANQGSEA come from the germline V gene. The CDR3 reads CSVETQGSSSGYTF. CDR3 DNA sequence: TGCAGCGTTGAAACACAGGGATCGAGCTCTGGCTACACCTTC.

A few counts support this clonotype. The CDR3 DNA reads as TGTGCCAGTAGTATTTCATCGTCGGGGAACAATCAGCCCCAGCATTTT. This translates into CASSISSSGNNQPQHF. This sequence joins TRBV19 and TRBJ1-5, with D uncertain. The germline gives CDR1 LNHDA, CDR2 SQIVND (reference sequence). Trimming took off 3 bases at V and 3 bases at J, with 15 bases between the two ends. This CDR3 comprises 16 residues.

At least ten counts were recorded for this clonotype. V is TRBV30 and J is TRBJ2-2; D may be TRBD1 or TRBD2 (5 bases each). CDR3 length: 13 amino acids. Trimming cost V 3 bases and J 5 bases, with 10 bases left between them. Germline V lookup: CDR1 GTSNPN, CDR2 SVGIG (reference sequence). CDR3 coding DNA: TGTGCCTGGAGCCGGGACCAAACCGGGGAGCTGTTTTTT. This encodes CAWSRDQTGELFF.

This clonotype was counted at least ten times. The chain employs TRBV5-1 and TRBJ2-3; no reliable D call. This CDR3 spans 13 amino acids. Germline V gene lookup returns CDR1 SGHRS and CDR2 YFSETQ. Trimming cost V 2 bases and J 1 base, with 5 bases left between them. CDR3: CASSFGGTDTQYF. In DNA form, the CDR3 reads TGCGCCAGCAGCTTTGGCGGCACAGATACGCAGTATTTT.

This clonotype showed up many times. The chain recombines TRBV7-9 with TRBJ1-5; a possible D gene is TRBD1 (6 bases). The CDR3 loop spans 15 amino acids. V lost 1 base and J lost 4, with 11 bases in between. CDR1 is SEHNR and CDR2 is FQNEAQ in the germline V gene (reference sequence). CDR3 amino acids: CASSLVGGKNQPQHF. Written as DNA, the CDR3 is TGTGCCAGCAGCTTAGTTGGGGGCAAGAATCAGCCCCAGCATTTT.

This clonotype was seen only a few times. The gene calls are TRBV20-1 and TRBJ2-3, with 11 bases lining up with TRBD2. Germline loops: CDR1 DFQATT, CDR2 SNEGSKA (reference sequence). The CDR3 is made up of 15 amino acids. V was clipped by 5 bases and J by 3 bases; unmatched bases: 7. The CDR3 loop reads CSAPPRLAGTDTQYF. DNA for the CDR3: TGCAGTGCTCCACCCCGACTAGCGGGAACAGATACGCAGTATTTT.

This clonotype was seen repeatedly, ten times or more. This rearrangement joins TRBV5-4 to TRBJ1-1; possible D gene TRBD1, 5 bases. The CDR3 extends over 14 amino acids. V was clipped by 3 bases and J by 4 bases, with 13 bases between them. Germline V CDR1 and CDR2: SGHNT, YYREEE (reference sequence). The CDR3 protein is CASSWVGGATEAFF. CDR3 DNA: TGTGCCAGCAGCTGGGTGGGGGGTGCCACTGAAGCTTTCTTT.

Many counts were recorded for this clonotype. The chain couples TRBV29-1 to TRBJ2-3; D might be TRBD1 (5 bases). Per the germline V gene, CDR1 is SQVTM and CDR2 is ANQGSEA. V was pared by 2 bases and J by 0 bases, with 12 bases between. The CDR3 spans 15 residues. Written as DNA, the CDR3 is TGCAGCGTTGAACAGGGCCTCGGGAGCACAGATACGCAGTATTTT. It specifies CSVEQGLGSTDTQYF.

This clonotype was counted only a few times. This chain connects TRBV29-1 to TRBJ1-2; TRBD1 matches 9 bases. Germline CDR1 and CDR2: SQVTM and ANQGSEA. The CDR3 loop spans 13 amino acids. The ends lost 3 bases at V and 14 bases at J; junction bases unmatched: 13. The CDR3 spells CSVDEIGQGPGTF. The CDR3 DNA sequence: TGCAGCGTTGACGAAATCGGACAGGGGCCCGGGACCTTC.

This clonotype was seen many times. V gene TRBV2 combines with J gene TRBJ2-7; D is unresolved. The CDR3 runs to 11 residues. Trimming shortened V by 5 bases and J by 4 bases, and 6 bases separated the two germline ends. Germline lookup yields CDR1 SNHLY and CDR2 FYNNEI. The CDR3 loop reads CASSTEYEQYF. DNA for the CDR3: TGTGCCAGCAGTACGGAGTACGAGCAGTACTTC.

Comment on this clonotype: Possible read error: a much larger clone is one base away. This chain uses TRBV3-1 with TRBJ2-6; D remains ambiguous. The V gene lost 0 bases and the J gene lost 0 bases, with 9 bases spanning the gap. This CDR3 has 17 residues. Germline-derived CDR1 and CDR2 are LGHDT and YNNKEL (reference sequence). The CDR3 region is CASSQDPEVSGANVLTF. The CDR3 bases are TGTGCCAGCAGCCAAGACCCCGAAGTCTCTGGGGCCAACGTCCTGACTTTC.

Many counts were recorded for this clonotype. The chain uses TRBV28 and TRBJ2-1; no firm D call. The CDR3 runs 12 residues. V lost 6 bases to trimming and J lost 1 base, with 4 bases between them. Germline CDR1 reads MDHEN; CDR2 reads SYDVKM. The CDR3 DNA follows: TGTGCCAGCAGCCAATCCTACAATGAGCAGTTCTTC. Its protein product is CASSQSYNEQFF. The full variable domain, its missing parts supplied by reference TRBV28 and TRBJ2-1, is DVKVTQSSRYLVKRTGEKVFLECVQDMDHENMFWYRQDPGLGLRLIYFSYDVKMKEKGDIPEGYSVSREKKERFSLILESASTNQTSMYLCASSQSYNEQFFGPGTRLTVL.

This clonotype has at least ten counts. The rearrangement links TRBV7-9 to TRBJ2-7; D gene unclear. Looked up from germline, CDR1 is SEHNR and CDR2 is FQNEAQ (reference sequence). V was pared by 5 bases and J by 2 bases, with 22 bases between. The CDR3 extends over 17 amino acids. The CDR3 loop reads CASSQLDHPQNPYEQYF. The CDR3 DNA reads as TGTGCCAGCAGCCAGTTAGACCATCCCCAGAACCCCTACGAGCAGTACTTC.

V usage is TRBV11-1 and J usage is TRBJ2-7; D unclear. Germline loops: CDR1 SGHAT, CDR2 FQDESV (reference sequence). The CDR3 runs to 14 residues. Trimming removed 5 bases at V and 2 bases at J, with 13 bases between. CDR3 region: CASSQAWQAYEQYF. The CDR3 DNA sequence: TGTGCCAGCAGCCAGGCGTGGCAGGCCTACGAGCAGTACTTC.

This clonotype has at least ten counts. The rearrangement uses TRBV29-1 and TRBJ2-1; 7 positions match TRBD1. After removal of 5 bases from V and 6 bases from J, the junction contained 7 bases not matched to a gene. The length of the CDR3 is 13 residues. Germline loops: CDR1 SQVTM, CDR2 ANQGSEA. The CDR3 nucleotides are TGCAGCGTTCAACCTACAGGGGCCAATGAGCAGTTCTTC. Its protein product is CSVQPTGANEQFF.

This clonotype was recorded many times. This chain connects TRBV5-1 to TRBJ2-7; D gene unclear. V was trimmed by 0 bases and J by 6 bases, leaving 13 bases between them. There are 14 residues in the CDR3. Per the germline V gene, CDR1 is SGHRS and CDR2 is YFSETQ. The CDR3 spells CASSLEMGIGEQYF. CDR3 DNA sequence: TGCGCCAGCAGCTTGGAGATGGGAATCGGCGAGCAGTACTTC.

This clonotype was counted at least ten times. J is TRBJ2-1 and V is TRBV5-1, with 9 bases aligning to TRBD1. The CDR3 contains 15 residues. Germline assignment: CDR1 SGHRS and CDR2 YFSETQ. The J segment lost 6 bases and the V segment lost 3 bases, leaving 7 bases of the junction unmatched. In nucleotides, the CDR3 is TGCGCCAGCAGCTCCCCGGGACAGGGTACCAATGAGCAGTTCTTC. It yields the protein CASSSPGQGTNEQFF.